The 28 T cell receptor beta chains presented below share a single source sample, sequenced in a study of human T cells and chemical hapten exposure. Time point defined: pre-sensitization, week 0. Treatment reported: therapeutic diphenylcyclopropenone sensitization with weekly scalp DPC. MiXCR, run by TCRdb on the RACE reads, gives a single entry per CDR3 protein. The sample lists about 40,000 distinct CDR3 sequences; roughly a tenth were seen once. Sample: whole blood, taken in connection with sensitization to the hapten diphenylcyclopropenone (DPC). The receptors stem from a man younger than 40 with alopecia areata. Some clones in this sample may be carry-over from other donors' samples.

This clonotype was counted many times. The V and J genes are TRBV20-1 and TRBJ2-1; the match to TRBD2 covers 12 bases. The CDR3 has 19 amino acids. J was trimmed by 3 bases and V by 3 bases; bases with no gene match: 15. CDR1 and CDR2 from the germline V gene are DFQATT and SNEGSKA (reference sequence). In nucleotides, the CDR3 is TGCAGTGCTAGGTCCCTCGGACTAGCGGGACCTACGAACTACAATGAGCAGTTCTTC. This codes for CSARSLGLAGPTNYNEQFF.

V usage is TRBV29-1 and J usage is TRBJ2-7; perhaps TRBD2 as D (6 bases). Germline CDR1 and CDR2: SQVTM and ANQGSEA. Trimming took 8 bases from V and 3 from J, leaving 14 bases between them. The CDR3 is 12 amino acids. This CDR3 is CSPRDFGYEQYV. The DNA for the CDR3 is TGCAGCCCGAGGGACTTTGGCTACGAGCAGTACGTC.

Many counts were recorded for this clonotype. CDR3 protein: CASSRTSGTDTQYF. CDR3 bases: TGTGCCAGCTCACGGACTAGCGGTACAGATACGCAGTATTTT. V usage is TRBV5-4 and J usage is TRBJ2-3; 10 positions agree with TRBD2. V was pared by 7 bases and J by 3 bases, with 5 bases of the junction left unmatched. There are 14 residues in the CDR3. CDR1 SGHNT and CDR2 YYREEE come from the germline V gene (reference sequence).

This clonotype was counted at least ten times. The V gene is TRBV3-1, the J gene TRBJ2-6; 7 bases are a match to TRBD2. This CDR3 has 16 amino acids. CDR1 is LGHDT, CDR2 YNNKEL, per germline (reference sequence). V was pared by 3 bases and J by 2 bases, with 4 bases of the junction left unmatched. Here the CDR3 DNA reads TGTGCCAGCAGCCACGTCGGGGGGACTGGGGCCAACGTCCTGACTTTC. This gives the protein CASSHVGGTGANVLTF.

This clonotype was counted at least ten times. The chain carries TRBV6-6 and TRBJ2-1; D is unclear. CDR3 size: 14 residues. With 0 bases removed from V and 3 bases from J, the gap between germline ends came to 6 bases. Germline CDR1 and CDR2: MNHNY and SVGAGI (reference sequence). The CDR3 sequence: CASSYSTVYNEQFF. In DNA form, the CDR3 reads TGTGCCAGCAGTTACTCGACCGTCTACAATGAGCAGTTCTTC.

The table lists this clonotype with many counts. This rearrangement joins TRBV5-6 to TRBJ2-1; 7 bases are a match to TRBD1. The trim removed 0 bases at V and 4 bases at J, leaving 13 bases unmatched. The CDR3 spans 18 residues. CDR1 and CDR2 from the germline V gene are SGHDT and YYEEEE. The CDR3, as DNA: TGTGCCAGCAGCTTGGAACTGCGACAGGGCAAGGTATACAATGAGCAGTTCTTC. It codes for CASSLELRQGKVYNEQFF.

There are many counts of this clonotype. The genes are TRBV6-2 or TRBV6-3 and TRBJ1-4, with unresolved D. Germline loops: CDR1 MNHEY, CDR2 SVGEGT. This CDR3 spans 14 amino acids. V dropped 6 bases and J dropped 6 bases, with 14 bases sitting between them. For the CDR3, the DNA is TGTGCCAGCAGGACGGAGTATCCCCATGAAAAACTGTTTTTT. Translating it yields CASRTEYPHEKLFF.

This clonotype showed up just a few times. The CDR3 sequence is CASSQEAPKTQYF. In nucleotides, the CDR3 is TGTGCCAGCAGCCAAGAAGCGCCAAAGACCCAGTACTTC. The chain carries TRBV3-1 and TRBJ2-5; D gene uncertain. Germline CDR1 is LGHDT and CDR2 is YNNKEL (reference sequence). CDR3 size: 13 residues. The V and J ends lost 0 bases and 6 bases respectively, with 8 bases between them.

V is TRBV21-1 and J is TRBJ1-5; the DNA was not compared with TRBD1, the D call given in the table. TRBV21-1 is tagged as a pseudogene. The CDR3 length is 19 residues. The CDR3 nucleotides are TGTGCCAGCAGCAATCGAGAAGGTTTTTCGGACAGGGACAATCAGCCCCAGCATTTT. This gives the protein CASSNREGFSDRDNQPQHF.

This clonotype appeared many times. The V and J genes are TRBV11-2 and TRBJ1-2, with 9 bases matching TRBD1. V gave up 4 bases and J gave up 8 bases; unmatched junction bases: 11. This CDR3 contains 15 residues. CDR1 and CDR2 from the germline V gene are SGHAT and FQNNGV. The CDR3, as DNA: TGTGCCAGCAGCTCCCTGTCACAGGGGGCGGAGGGCTACACCTTC. It yields the protein CASSSLSQGAEGYTF.

The chain is built from TRBV7-2 and TRBJ2-3; D is uncertain. Germline lookup yields CDR1 SGHTA and CDR2 FQGNSA. V was pared by 2 bases and J by 2 bases, with 8 bases between. This CDR3 contains 14 residues. The CDR3 DNA reads TGTGCCAGCAGCTTAATCCTGTTCACAGATACGCAGTATTTT. As protein: CASSLILFTDTQYF.

J is TRBJ1-6 and V is TRBV2; D not resolved. Per germline, CDR1 SNHLY and CDR2 FYNNEI. This CDR3 spans 12 amino acids. Trimming cost V 7 bases and J 6 bases, with 7 bases left between them. This chain's CDR3 is CASKRGNSPLHF. The CDR3 DNA is TGTGCCAGCAAACGCGGTAATTCACCCCTCCACTTT.

This clonotype occurred many times. The chain carries TRBV11-3 and TRBJ1-2, with 8 bases matching TRBD1. CDR3 size: 15 residues. The ends lost 1 base at V and 7 bases at J; junction bases unmatched: 8. Germline V gene lookup returns CDR1 SGHNT and CDR2 YENEEA. The CDR3 nucleotides are TGTGCCAGCAGCTTAGCTCCCTCAGGGGGCAGTGGCTACACCTTC. This translates into CASSLAPSGGSGYTF.

Ten or more counts support this clonotype. The chain recombines TRBV3-1 with TRBJ2-3; tentatively, D is TRBD2 (6 bases). The CDR3 has 15 residues. Trimming took 5 bases from V and 1 from J, leaving 13 bases between them. From germline, CDR1 is LGHDT and CDR2 YNNKEL (reference sequence). CDR3 bases: TGTGCCAGCAGCTTGCGACTAGACCGCACAGATACGCAGTATTTT. It encodes CASSLRLDRTDTQYF.

The table lists this clonotype with many counts. This sequence joins TRBV14 and TRBJ2-7; TRBD1 is a possible D gene (6 bases). V dropped 2 bases and J dropped 0 bases, with 20 bases sitting between them. The CDR3 spans 18 residues. Looked up from germline, CDR1 is SGHDN and CDR2 is FVKESK. CDR3 protein: CASSQNESDSDSSYEQYV. In DNA, the CDR3 is TGTGCCAGCAGCCAAAATGAGTCGGACAGCGACTCCTCCTACGAGCAGTACGTC.

This chain connects TRBV2 to TRBJ1-1, with D hard to call. CDR1 is SNHLY, CDR2 FYNNEI, per germline. There are 13 residues in the CDR3. V shed 1 base and J shed 3 bases, with 6 bases lying between them. CDR3 in amino acids: CASSEDRDTEAFF. The CDR3 DNA sequence: TGTGCCAGCAGTGAAGATAGGGACACTGAAGCTTTCTTT.

This clonotype was detected many times. The chain has TRBV7-9 and TRBJ2-1, with D possibly matching TRBD1 (6 bases). Germline CDR1 and CDR2: SEHNR and FQNEAQ (reference sequence). The CDR3 covers 17 residues. V was clipped by 4 bases and J by 1 base, with 17 bases between them. This CDR3 reads CASSSIGATGSYNEQFF. Here the CDR3 DNA reads TGTGCCAGCAGCTCTATAGGAGCGACAGGATCCTACAATGAGCAGTTCTTC.

This clonotype was seen at least ten times. The chain carries TRBV20-1 and TRBJ2-1; D unresolved. This CDR3 has 11 residues. Germline-derived CDR1 and CDR2 are DFQATT and SNEGSKA (reference sequence). V lost 4 bases and J 10 bases, leaving 11 bases between the germline ends. This CDR3 is CSATGAPEQFF. The CDR3 nucleotides read TGCAGTGCTACAGGCGCGCCGGAGCAGTTCTTC.

Worth noting for this clonotype: Given a much more abundant clone one base away, this may be a read error. CDR3 nucleotides: TGTGTCAGCAGCTTAGTTGATGGCTACACCTTC. Its protein is CVSSLVDGYTF. The chain employs TRBV7-9 and TRBJ1-2; D is undetermined. Per germline, CDR1 SEHNR and CDR2 FQNEAQ (reference sequence). The CDR3 loop spans 11 amino acids.

The gene calls are TRBV3-1 and TRBJ2-3, with TRBD2 as a possible D gene (5 bases). CDR1 and CDR2 from the germline V gene are LGHDT and YNNKEL (reference sequence). The ends were cut back, 4 bases at V and 2 bases at J, with 16 bases in the middle. There are 16 residues in the CDR3. This CDR3 is CASSPTLRRYTDTQYF. The CDR3 DNA reads as TGTGCCAGCAGCCCCACTCTTAGGAGGTACACAGATACGCAGTATTTT.

The table lists this clonotype with many counts. The chain carries TRBV5-1 and TRBJ1-3, with D possibly TRBD1 on 5 matching bases. CDR3 length: 12 amino acids. Trimming shortened V by 8 bases and J by 2 bases, and 8 bases separated the two germline ends. CDR1 and CDR2 (germline): SGHRS, YFSETQ. The CDR3 region has the DNA TGCGCCAGTTGGGGGGCTGGAAACACCATATATTTT. Translated: CASWGAGNTIYF.

Ten or more counts support this clonotype. This chain uses TRBV7-9 with TRBJ2-3; D call uncertain. The CDR3 covers 14 residues. V lost 7 bases to trimming and J lost 0 bases, with 11 bases between them. CDR1 is SEHNR, CDR2 FQNEAQ, per germline (reference sequence). CDR3 amino acids: CASTIGASTDTQYF. CDR3 DNA: TGTGCCAGCACCATAGGAGCTAGCACAGATACGCAGTATTTT.

The genes are TRBV5-1 and TRBJ2-3, with 8 bases lining up with TRBD2. The CDR3 sequence is 15 residues long. The J segment lost 2 bases and the V segment lost 2 bases, leaving 4 bases of the junction unmatched. Germline V gives CDR1 SGHRS, CDR2 YFSETQ. The CDR3 DNA sequence: TGCGCCAGCAGCTTATCAGCGGGGGACACAGATACGCAGTATTTT. The encoded protein is CASSLSAGDTDTQYF.

This chain joins TRBV28 and TRBJ2-3, with D perhaps being TRBD1 or TRBD2 (5 bases each). The CDR3 consists of 14 residues. CDR1 is MDHEN, CDR2 SYDVKM, per germline. V lost 8 bases and J 3 bases, leaving 15 bases between the germline ends. CDR3: CASRRDLSTDTQYF. The CDR3 DNA is TGTGCCAGCCGCCGGGACCTATCGACAGATACGCAGTATTTT.

The rearrangement joins TRBV9 to TRBJ1-6; TRBD1 matches at 7 bases. The germline V gene has CDR1 SGDLS and CDR2 YYNGEE. V was clipped by 4 bases and J by 8 bases; unmatched bases: 15. The CDR3 covers 17 residues. The CDR3 protein is CASSLDRQTGVYSPLHF. The CDR3 DNA reads as TGTGCCAGCAGCCTCGACCGACAAACAGGGGTGTATTCACCCCTCCACTTT.

The table lists this clonotype with many counts. The V gene is TRBV5-6, the J gene TRBJ1-1; maybe TRBD1 (5 bases). The V gene's germline CDR1 is SGHDT and CDR2 YYEEEE. Trimming stripped 3 bases from V and 1 base from J, with 16 bases between. The CDR3 runs 16 residues. CDR3 nucleotide sequence: TGTGCCAGCAGCTCCAGGGCCCTGTCGGGGAACACTGAAGCTTTCTTT. The encoded protein is CASSSRALSGNTEAFF.

The CDR3 here is CAISVGSANEKLFF. The CDR3 DNA reads TGTGCCATCAGTGTAGGGTCGGCTAATGAAAAACTGTTTTTT. The V gene is TRBV10-3, the J gene TRBJ1-4; D not resolved. CDR3 size: 14 residues. The V end lost 4 bases, the J end lost 3 bases, and 9 bases lay between the germline ends. Germline V CDR1 and CDR2: ENHRY, SYGVKD.

The table lists this clonotype with many counts. In DNA form, the CDR3 reads TGTGCCAGCGATCCAAGTGGGCTAGCGGGCACAGATACGCAGTATTTT. Protein product: CASDPSGLAGTDTQYF. The J gene is TRBJ2-3, the V gene TRBV6-6, with 7 bases fitting TRBD2. The V gene end was trimmed by 8 bases and the J gene end by 1 base; junction bases not matched to a gene: 12. Germline V gene data show CDR1 as MNHNY and CDR2 as SVGAGI (reference sequence). The CDR3 consists of 16 residues.